This T cell receptor beta chain derives from a study of blood T cell repertoires in COVID-19. Study background: Samples of COVID-19 (acute and convalescent) were obtained from the United States, Italy and Spain. PBMCs, B-cell-depleted T cells, or T cells provided the cDNA or gDNA that made up the material.

This clone has a single count. As handled by the study authors: Reference gene primer amplification gave estimated nucleated cell counts. The repertoire was sequenced with immunoSEQ multiplex PCR; TCRdb's copy has only in-frame clones and lacks some. D and trimming come from the DNA, and the V and J calls and clone size come from that table. The sample lists roughly 16,000 clones, 81% seen once, with less than 9% in the top ten. V lost 3 bases and J lost 4; bases outside the gene matches: 8. There are 15 residues in the CDR3. The germline V gene has CDR1 DFQATT and CDR2 SNEGSKA (reference sequence). J is TRBJ2-5 and V is TRBV20-1, with 10 bases lining up with TRBD2. Sequences were obtained from peripheral blood. The TCR sequence derives from a man in his sixties with acute or convalescent COVID-19. The CDR3 region is CSASRSGGASETQYF. CDR3 DNA: TGCAGTGCTAGTAGAAGCGGGGGGGCGTCAGAGACCCAGTACTTC.